The text below deals with one T cell receptor (beta chain). The sample belongs to a study of blood T cell repertoires in COVID-19. The protocol was immunoSEQ multiplex PCR, while the TCRdb copy is restricted to in-frame clones and leaves out a portion. The sample holds about 210,000 clones, around 82% seen once. CDR3 length: 15 residues. Germline CDR1 is LNHDA and CDR2 is SQIVND (reference sequence). V trimming: 6 bases; J trimming: 7 bases; junction bases outside the gene matches: 6. The sample taken for sequencing was peripheral blood. The V gene is TRBV19, the J gene TRBJ1-6, with TRBD1 matching over 10 bases. This TCR derives from a man aged 50 or older with active or convalescent COVID-19. The CDR3 protein is CASRLTGGGNSPLHF. The CDR3 bases are TGTGCCAGTAGGCTGACAGGGGGCGGGAATTCACCCCTCCACTTT.